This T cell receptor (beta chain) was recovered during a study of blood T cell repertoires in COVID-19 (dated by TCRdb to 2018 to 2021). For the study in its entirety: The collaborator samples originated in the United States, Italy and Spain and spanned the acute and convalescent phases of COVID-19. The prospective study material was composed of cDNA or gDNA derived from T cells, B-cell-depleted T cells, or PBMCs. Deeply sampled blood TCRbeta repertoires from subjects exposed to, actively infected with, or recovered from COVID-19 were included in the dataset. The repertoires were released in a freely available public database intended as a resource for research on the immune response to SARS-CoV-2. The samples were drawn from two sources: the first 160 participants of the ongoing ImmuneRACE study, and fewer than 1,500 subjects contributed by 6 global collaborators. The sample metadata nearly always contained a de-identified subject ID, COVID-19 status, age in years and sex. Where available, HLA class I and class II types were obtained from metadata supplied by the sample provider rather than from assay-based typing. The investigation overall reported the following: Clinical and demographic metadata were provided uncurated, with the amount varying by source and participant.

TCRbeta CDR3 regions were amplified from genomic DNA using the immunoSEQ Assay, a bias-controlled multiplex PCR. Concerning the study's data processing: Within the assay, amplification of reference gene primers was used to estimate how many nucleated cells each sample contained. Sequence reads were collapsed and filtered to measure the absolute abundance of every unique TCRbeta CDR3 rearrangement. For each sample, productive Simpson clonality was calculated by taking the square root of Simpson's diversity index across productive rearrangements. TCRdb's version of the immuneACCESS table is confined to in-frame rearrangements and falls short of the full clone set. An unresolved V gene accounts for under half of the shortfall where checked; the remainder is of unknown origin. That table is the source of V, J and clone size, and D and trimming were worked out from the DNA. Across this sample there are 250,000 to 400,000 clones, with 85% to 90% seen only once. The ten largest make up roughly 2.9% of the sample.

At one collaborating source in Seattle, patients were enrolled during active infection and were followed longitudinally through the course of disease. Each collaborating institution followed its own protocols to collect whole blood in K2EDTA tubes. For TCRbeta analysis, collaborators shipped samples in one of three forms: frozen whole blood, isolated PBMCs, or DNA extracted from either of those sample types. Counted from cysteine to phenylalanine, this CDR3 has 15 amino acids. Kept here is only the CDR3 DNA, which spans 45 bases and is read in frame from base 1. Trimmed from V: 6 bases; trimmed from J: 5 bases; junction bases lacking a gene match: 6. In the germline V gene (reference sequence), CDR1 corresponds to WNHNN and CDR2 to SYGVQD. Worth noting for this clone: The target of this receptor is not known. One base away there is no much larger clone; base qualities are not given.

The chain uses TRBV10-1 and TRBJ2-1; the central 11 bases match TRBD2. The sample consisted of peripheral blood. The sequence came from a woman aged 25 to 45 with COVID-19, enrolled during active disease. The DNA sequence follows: TGCGCCAGCAGAACCGGGACTAGCGGCAACAATGAGCAGTTCTTC. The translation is CASRTGTSGNNEQFF.